What follows describes a single T cell receptor beta chain. Its specific antigen is unknown. No qualities accompany the bases; no much larger clone lies one base away. This specimen comes from a study of T cell responses to AZD1222 COVID-19 vaccine (dated by TCRdb to the early 2020s). Background on the whole study: TCR sequencing covered more than 230 trial participants: 200 to 220 given two doses of AZD1222 and about 26 given two doses of MenACWY control vaccine. Trial participants were enrolled by age into subgroups of 18-55, 56-69 and 70-plus years, and around 150, 29 and 61 TCR-sequenced participants, respectively, were included in these subgroups. General study outcomes and caveats: In the small 56-69-year group, the increase in depth fell short of significance, most likely because of low power. Vaccine-associated CD4 TCRs spanned the whole spike protein, with dominant responses in regions 160-218 and 743-854. Because no day 14 peak-response samples were available, repertoires were characterized only after the peak T cell response. Participants were mostly white British and included more females than males, and it was suggested by the authors that clonal diversity may have been underestimated. Conclusions about previously exposed vaccinees are limited because only five to seven AZD1222 recipients were SARS-CoV-2 seropositive at baseline. After two AZD1222 doses, spike-specific TCR breadth and depth were significantly higher than at day 0 and than in MenACWY recipients. Epitopes outside the regions mutated in the B.1.351 and B.1.1.7 variants were reportedly recognized by nearly half of the unique spike-specific TCRs.

The CDR3 regions of human TCRbeta chains were subjected to immunosequencing. Per the authors' processing: Repertoire TCRs were checked for matches against a reference library of SARS-CoV-2-specific TCRs that had been generated using the MIRA antigen-specificity platform. Breadth meant the fraction of unique TCRs that were SARS-CoV-2-associated, whereas depth meant the fraction of total T cells that were SARS-CoV-2-associated. Using the MIRA data, each spike-specific TCR was mapped to the spike region that the TCR reacts to and placed in a CD4 or CD8 class. Log10-transformed breadth and depth values were compared by one-way ANOVA with Sidak's multiple comparisons tests. As stored in TCRdb, this immuneACCESS dataset retains in-frame rearrangements with V and J assigned. A fraction of the clones does not appear; measured against another copy, unresolved V genes explain less than half of the discrepancy, and the remainder lacks a known reason. The V and J calls and the clone size are those of that table, but D and trimming were determined from the DNA. This sample has around 130,000 clones in its table, and 80% to 95% of those were observed once. The top ten clonotypes cover roughly 1.1% of the sample.

This specimen's time point label, per the study, means: about 28 days (+/-7) after the second vaccine dose. AZD1222 recipients with second doses at about 4 weeks or about 12 weeks were pooled, because spike-specific TCR depth and breadth did not differ between schedules. Samples from vaccinated people were obtained from the UK trials COV001 and COV002, which included a single-blind randomized controlled phase 2/3 trial of AZD1222 (ChAdOx1 nCoV-19) in healthy adults. For TCRbeta chain sequencing, PBMC samples were collected from trial participants at day 0 and at day 28 after the second dose. V sheds 2 bases and J sheds 1 base, leaving 19 bases between their ends. CDR1 is given as SGHDN and CDR2 as FVKESK, both from the germline V gene. The CDR3 measures 18 amino acids from cysteine to phenylalanine. Left in the record is the CDR3 DNA by itself, 54 bases read in frame from the first base.

Sequenced material: peripheral blood, taken 28 days after the second AZD1222 dose. The receptor was derived from an adult who received the AZD1222 COVID-19 vaccine. Recombination linked TRBV14 to TRBJ2-3, with a weak D call of TRBD2 (5 bases match). The CDR3 is CASSQRGSGPRRTDTQYF. The nucleotide sequence reads as follows: TGTGCCAGCAGCCAACGAGGGTCAGGACCCCGCCGCACAGATACGCAGTATTTT.